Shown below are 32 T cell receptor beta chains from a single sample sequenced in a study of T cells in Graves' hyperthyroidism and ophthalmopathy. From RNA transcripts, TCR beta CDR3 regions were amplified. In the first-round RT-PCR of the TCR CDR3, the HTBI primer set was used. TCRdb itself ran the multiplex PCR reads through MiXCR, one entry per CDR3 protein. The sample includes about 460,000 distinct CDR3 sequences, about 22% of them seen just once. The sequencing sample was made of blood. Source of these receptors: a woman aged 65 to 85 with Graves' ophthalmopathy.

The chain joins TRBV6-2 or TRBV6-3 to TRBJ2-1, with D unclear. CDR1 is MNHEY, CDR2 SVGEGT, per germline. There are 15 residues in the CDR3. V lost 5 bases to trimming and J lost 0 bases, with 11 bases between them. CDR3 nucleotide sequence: TGTGCCAGCAGTCTTAGGATGAGCTCCTACAATGAGCAGTTCTTC. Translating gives CASSLRMSSYNEQFF.

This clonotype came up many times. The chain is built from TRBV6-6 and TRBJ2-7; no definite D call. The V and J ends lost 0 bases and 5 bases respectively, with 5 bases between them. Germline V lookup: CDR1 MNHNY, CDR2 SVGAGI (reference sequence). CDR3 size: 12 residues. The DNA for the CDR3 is TGTGCCAGCAGTTACTCGCTAGACGAGCAGTACTTC. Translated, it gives CASSYSLDEQYF.

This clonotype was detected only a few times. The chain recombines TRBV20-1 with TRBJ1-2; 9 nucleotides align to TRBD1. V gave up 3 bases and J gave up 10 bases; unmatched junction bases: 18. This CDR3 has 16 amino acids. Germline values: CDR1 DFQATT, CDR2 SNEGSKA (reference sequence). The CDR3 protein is CSASPAGTGILWDYTF. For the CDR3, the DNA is TGCAGTGCTAGTCCAGCCGGGACAGGGATACTTTGGGACTACACCTTC.

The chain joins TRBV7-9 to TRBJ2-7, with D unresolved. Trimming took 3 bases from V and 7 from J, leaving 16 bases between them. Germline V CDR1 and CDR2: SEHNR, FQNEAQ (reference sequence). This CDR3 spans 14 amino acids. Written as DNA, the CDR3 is TGTGCCAGCAGCTTTTCAGCGACAAACGAAGAGCAGTACTTC. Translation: CASSFSATNEEQYF.

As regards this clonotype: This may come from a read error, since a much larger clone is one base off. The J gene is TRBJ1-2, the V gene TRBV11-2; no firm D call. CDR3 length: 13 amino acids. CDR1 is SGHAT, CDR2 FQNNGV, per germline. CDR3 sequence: CAGSPSPGSGYTF. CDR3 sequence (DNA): TGTGCCGGCAGCCCGAGCCCGGGGTCCGGCTACACCTTC.

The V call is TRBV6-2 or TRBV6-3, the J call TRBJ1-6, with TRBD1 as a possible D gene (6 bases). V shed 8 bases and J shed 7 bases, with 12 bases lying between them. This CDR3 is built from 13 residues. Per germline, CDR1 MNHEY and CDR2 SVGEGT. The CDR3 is CASRRGQNSPLHF. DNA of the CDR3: TGTGCCAGCCGGCGGGGACAAAATTCACCCCTCCACTTT.

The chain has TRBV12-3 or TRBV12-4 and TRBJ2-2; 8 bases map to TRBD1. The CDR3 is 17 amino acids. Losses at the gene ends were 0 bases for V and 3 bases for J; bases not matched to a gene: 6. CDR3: CASSLAARGRYTGELFF. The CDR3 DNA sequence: TGTGCCAGCAGTTTAGCGGCCAGGGGGCGCTACACCGGGGAGCTGTTTTTT.

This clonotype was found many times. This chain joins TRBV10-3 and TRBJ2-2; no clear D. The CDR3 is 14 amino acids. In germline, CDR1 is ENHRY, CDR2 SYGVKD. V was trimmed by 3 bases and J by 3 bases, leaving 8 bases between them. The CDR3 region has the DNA TGTGCCATCAGTGATCCTCGGGACACCGGGGAGCTGTTTTTT. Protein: CAISDPRDTGELFF.

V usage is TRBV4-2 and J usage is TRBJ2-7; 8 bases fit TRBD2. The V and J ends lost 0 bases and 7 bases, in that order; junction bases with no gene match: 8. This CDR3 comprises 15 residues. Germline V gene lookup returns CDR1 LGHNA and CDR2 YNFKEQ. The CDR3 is CASSQDRAGDREQYF. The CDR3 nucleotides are TGTGCCAGCAGCCAAGACAGAGCGGGAGATAGGGAGCAGTACTTC.

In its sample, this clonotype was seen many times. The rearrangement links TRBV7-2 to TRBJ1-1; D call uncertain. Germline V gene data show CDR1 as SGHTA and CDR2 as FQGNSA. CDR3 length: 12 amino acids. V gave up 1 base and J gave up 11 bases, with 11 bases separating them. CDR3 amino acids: CASSLDGNRAFF. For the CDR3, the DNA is TGTGCCAGCAGCTTAGACGGGAATAGGGCTTTCTTT.

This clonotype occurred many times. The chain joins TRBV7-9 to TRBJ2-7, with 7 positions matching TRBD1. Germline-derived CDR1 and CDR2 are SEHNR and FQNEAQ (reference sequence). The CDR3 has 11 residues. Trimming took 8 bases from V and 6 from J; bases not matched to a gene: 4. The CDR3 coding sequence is TGTGCCAGCGCCACAGGGGCCGAGCAGTACTTC. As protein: CASATGAEQYF.

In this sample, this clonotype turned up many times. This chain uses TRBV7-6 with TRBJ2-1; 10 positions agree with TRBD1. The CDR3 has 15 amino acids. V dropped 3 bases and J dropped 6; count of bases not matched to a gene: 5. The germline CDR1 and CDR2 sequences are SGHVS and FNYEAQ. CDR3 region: CASSLGQGNINEQFF. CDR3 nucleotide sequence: TGTGCCAGCAGCTTGGGACAGGGGAACATCAATGAGCAGTTCTTC.

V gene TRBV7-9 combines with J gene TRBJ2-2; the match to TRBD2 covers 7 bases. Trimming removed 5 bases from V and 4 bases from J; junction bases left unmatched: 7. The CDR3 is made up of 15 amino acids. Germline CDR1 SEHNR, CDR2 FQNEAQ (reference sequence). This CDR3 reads CASSQRSGGTGELFF. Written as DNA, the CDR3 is TGTGCCAGCAGCCAGAGATCGGGAGGCACCGGGGAGCTGTTTTTT.

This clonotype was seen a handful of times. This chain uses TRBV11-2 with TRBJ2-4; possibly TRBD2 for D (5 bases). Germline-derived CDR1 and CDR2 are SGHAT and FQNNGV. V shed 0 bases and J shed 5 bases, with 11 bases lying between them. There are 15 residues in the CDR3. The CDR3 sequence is CASSLDGEGENIQYF. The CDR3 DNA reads TGTGCCAGCAGCTTAGATGGCGAGGGCGAAAACATTCAGTACTTC.

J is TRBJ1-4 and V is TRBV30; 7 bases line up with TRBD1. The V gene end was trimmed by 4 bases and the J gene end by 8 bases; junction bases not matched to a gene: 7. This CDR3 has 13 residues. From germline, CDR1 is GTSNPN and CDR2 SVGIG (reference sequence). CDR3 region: CAWTLTGREKLFF. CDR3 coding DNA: TGTGCCTGGACCCTGACAGGGCGGGAAAAACTGTTTTTT.

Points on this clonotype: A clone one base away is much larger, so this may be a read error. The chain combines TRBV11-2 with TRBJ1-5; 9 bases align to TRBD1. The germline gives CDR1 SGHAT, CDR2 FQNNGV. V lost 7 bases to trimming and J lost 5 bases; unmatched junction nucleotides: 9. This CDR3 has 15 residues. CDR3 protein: CASIANRGRDQPQHF. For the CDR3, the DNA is TGTGCCAGCATCGCAAACAGGGGGCGCGATCAGCCCCAGCATTTT.

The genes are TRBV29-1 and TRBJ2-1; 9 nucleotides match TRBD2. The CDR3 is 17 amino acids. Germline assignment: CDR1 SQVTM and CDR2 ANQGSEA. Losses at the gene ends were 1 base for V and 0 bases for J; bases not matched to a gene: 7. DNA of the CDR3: TGCAGCGTTGAAGGGGCGGGGGGGTCCAGCTCCTACAATGAGCAGTTCTTC. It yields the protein CSVEGAGGSSSYNEQFF.

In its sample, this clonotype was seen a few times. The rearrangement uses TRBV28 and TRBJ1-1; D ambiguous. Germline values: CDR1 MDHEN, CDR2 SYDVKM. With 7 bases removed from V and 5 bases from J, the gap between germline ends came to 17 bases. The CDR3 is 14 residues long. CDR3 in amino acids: CASTKGTRRTEAFF. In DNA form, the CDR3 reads TGTGCCAGCACCAAAGGAACCCGGAGGACTGAAGCTTTCTTT.

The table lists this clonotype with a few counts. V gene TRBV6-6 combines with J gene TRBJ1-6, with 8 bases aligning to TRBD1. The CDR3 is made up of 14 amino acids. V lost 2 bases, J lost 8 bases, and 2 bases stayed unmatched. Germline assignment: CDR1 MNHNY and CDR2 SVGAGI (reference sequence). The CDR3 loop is CASSYVTGDSPLHF. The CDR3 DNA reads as TGTGCCAGCAGTTACGTGACAGGGGATTCACCCCTCCACTTT.

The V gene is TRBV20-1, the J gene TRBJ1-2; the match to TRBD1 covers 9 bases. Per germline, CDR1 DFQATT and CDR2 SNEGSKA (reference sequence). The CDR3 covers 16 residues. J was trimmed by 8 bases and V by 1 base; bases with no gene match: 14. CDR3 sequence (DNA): TGCAGTGCTAGAGGATATCTGGACAGGGGCAGAGAGGGCTACACCTTC. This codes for CSARGYLDRGREGYTF.

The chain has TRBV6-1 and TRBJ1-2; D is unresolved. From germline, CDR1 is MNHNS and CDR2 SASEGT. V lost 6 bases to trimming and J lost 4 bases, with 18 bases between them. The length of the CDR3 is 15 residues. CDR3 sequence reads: CASRGLGSTLYGYTF. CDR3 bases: TGTGCCAGCAGGGGTCTTGGGAGTACCCTCTATGGCTACACCTTC.

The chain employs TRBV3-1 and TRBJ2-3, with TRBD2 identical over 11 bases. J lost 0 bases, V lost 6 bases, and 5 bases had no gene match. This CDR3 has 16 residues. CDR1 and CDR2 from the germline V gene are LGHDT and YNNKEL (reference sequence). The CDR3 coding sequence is TGTGCCAGCAGGACTAGCGGGGCTGATAGCACAGATACGCAGTATTTT. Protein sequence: CASRTSGADSTDTQYF.

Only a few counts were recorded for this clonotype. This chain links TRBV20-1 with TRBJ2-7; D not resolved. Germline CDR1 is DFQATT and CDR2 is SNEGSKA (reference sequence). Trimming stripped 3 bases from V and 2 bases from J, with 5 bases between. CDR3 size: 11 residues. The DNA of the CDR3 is TGCAGTGCTAGGGAAACCTACGAGCAGTACTTC. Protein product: CSARETYEQYF.

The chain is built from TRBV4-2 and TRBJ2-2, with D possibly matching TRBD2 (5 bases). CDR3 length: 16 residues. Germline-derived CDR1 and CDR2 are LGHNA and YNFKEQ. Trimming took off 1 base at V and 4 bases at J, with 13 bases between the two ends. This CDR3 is CASSQVRTRGTGELFF. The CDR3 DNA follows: TGTGCCAGCAGCCAAGTGAGAACTCGGGGCACCGGGGAGCTGTTTTTT.

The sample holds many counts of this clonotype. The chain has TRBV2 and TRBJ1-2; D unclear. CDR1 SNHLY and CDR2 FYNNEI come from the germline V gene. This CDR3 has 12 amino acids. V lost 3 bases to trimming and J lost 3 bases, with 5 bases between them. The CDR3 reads CASSETDYGYTF. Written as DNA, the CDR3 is TGTGCCAGCAGTGAGACGGACTATGGCTACACCTTC.

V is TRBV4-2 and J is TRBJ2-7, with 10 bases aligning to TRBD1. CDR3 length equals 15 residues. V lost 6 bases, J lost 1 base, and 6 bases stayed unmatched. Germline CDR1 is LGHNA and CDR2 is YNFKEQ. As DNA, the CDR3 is TGTGCCAGCAGGCAAACGGGACAGGGGTCCTACGAGCAGTACTTC. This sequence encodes CASRQTGQGSYEQYF.

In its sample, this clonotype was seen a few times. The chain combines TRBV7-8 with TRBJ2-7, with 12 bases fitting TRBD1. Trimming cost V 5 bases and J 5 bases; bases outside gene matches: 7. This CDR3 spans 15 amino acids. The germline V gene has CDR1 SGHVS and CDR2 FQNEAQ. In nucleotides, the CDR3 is TGTGCCAGCAGCGCCCCCGGGACAGGGGGCCACGAGCAGTACTTC. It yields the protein CASSAPGTGGHEQYF.

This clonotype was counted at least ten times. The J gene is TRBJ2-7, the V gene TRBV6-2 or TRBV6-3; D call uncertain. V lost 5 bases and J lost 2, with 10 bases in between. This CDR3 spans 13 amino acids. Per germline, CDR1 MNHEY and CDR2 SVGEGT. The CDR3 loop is CASSNSGTYEQYF. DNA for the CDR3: TGTGCCAGCAGTAACAGTGGAACCTACGAGCAGTACTTC.

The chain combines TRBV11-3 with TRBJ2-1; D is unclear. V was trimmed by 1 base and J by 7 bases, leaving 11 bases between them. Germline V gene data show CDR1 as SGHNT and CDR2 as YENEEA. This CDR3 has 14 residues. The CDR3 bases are TGTGCCAGCAGCTTAGGTGGTAGTTCAAATGAGCAGTTCTTC. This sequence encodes CASSLGGSSNEQFF.

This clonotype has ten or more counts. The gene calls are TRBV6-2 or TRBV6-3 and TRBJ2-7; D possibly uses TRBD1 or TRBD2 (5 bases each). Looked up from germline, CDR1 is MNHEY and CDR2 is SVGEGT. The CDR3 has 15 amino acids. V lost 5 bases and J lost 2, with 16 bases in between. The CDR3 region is CASSPRRGGTYEQYF. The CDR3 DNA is TGTGCCAGCAGTCCTCGCCGGGGCGGTACCTACGAGCAGTACTTC.

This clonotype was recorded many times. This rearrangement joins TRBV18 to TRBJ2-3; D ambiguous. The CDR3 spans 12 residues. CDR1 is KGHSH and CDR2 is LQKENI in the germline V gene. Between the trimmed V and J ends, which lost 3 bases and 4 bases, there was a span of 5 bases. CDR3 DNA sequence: TGTGCCAGCTCACCCTACGCAGATACGCAGTATTTT. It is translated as CASSPYADTQYF.

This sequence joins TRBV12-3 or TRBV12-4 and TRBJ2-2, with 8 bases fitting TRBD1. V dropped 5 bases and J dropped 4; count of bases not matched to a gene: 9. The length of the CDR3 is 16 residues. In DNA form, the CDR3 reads TGTGCCAGCAGTCCCCTCAGGGGGCCCTTCACCGGGGAGCTGTTTTTT. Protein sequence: CASSPLRGPFTGELFF.